This T cell receptor beta chain comes out of a study of beta chain features in type 1 diabetes. The study's findings and limits: A pattern of fewer insertions and more deletions at VDJ junctions was seen in type 1 diabetes patients.

Trimming removed 2 bases at V and 3 bases at J, with 8 bases between. CDR1 is LNHDA, CDR2 SQIVND, per germline (reference sequence). The CDR3 has 13 residues. Expressed TCRB transcripts were sequenced because the entire RNA isolate underwent reverse transcription. Generated by immunoSEQ multiplex PCR, the TCRdb table keeps only in-frame clones and is missing some. Of about 350,000 clones in the sample, 15% to 20% were seen once. Comments on this clone: Its antigen remains unidentified.

The sequencing sample was made of naive CD4+ T cells from blood. V is TRBV19 and J is TRBJ2-7; D unresolved. The receptor was derived from a woman aged 18-29 years in good health. DNA for the CDR3: TGTGCCAGTAGTATACAGCCGGGCTACGAGCAGTACTTC. Protein sequence: CASSIQPGYEQYF.